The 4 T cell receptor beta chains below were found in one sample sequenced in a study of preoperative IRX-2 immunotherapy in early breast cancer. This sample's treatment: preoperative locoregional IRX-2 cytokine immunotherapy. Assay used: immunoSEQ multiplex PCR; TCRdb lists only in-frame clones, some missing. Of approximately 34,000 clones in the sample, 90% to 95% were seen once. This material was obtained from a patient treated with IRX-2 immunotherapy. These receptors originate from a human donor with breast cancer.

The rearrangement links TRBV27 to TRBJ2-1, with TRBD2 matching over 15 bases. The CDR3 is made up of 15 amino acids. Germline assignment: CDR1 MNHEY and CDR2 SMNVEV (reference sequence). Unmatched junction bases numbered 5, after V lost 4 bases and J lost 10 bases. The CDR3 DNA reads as TGTGCCAGCAGTTCACCCGGGACTAGCGGGAGGGAGCAGTTCTTC. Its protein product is CASSSPGTSGREQFF.

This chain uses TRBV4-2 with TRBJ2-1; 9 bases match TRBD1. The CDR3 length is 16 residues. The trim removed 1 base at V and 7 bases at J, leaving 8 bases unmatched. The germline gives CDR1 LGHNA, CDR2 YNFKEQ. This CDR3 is CASSQVGDRVSNEQFF. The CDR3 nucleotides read TGTGCCAGCAGCCAAGTGGGGGACAGGGTTTCAAATGAGCAGTTCTTC.

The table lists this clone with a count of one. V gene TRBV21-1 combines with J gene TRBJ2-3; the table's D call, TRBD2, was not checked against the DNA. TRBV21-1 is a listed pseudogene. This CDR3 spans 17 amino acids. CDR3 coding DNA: TGTGCCAGCAGCAACGTTAAGCGGGGGGGCGGTAGAGATACGCAGTATTTT. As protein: CASSNVKRGGGRDTQYF.

CDR3 bases: TGTGCCAGCAGGACATACGAGCAGTACTTC. Translated: CASRTYEQYF. The chain employs TRBV2 and TRBJ2-7; D unresolved. This CDR3 spans 10 amino acids. V was pared by 6 bases and J by 4 bases, with 4 bases between. The V gene's germline CDR1 is SNHLY and CDR2 FYNNEI.